Described below is a single T cell receptor beta chain sequence and its context. Construction of TCR beta libraries relied on iRepertoire HTBI primers and on Arm-PCR targeting CDR3 regions. MiXCR was run by TCRdb on the multiplex PCR reads, yielding one entry per CDR3 protein. The sample comprises around 500,000 distinct CDR3 sequences, roughly 12% of which are singletons, and 10% rests with the top ten. This sample stems from a study of regulatory T cells in long-lasting Graves disease. Time point defined: newly diagnosed GD, antithyroid drugs for less than 3 months. The TCR library was made from RNA that had been extracted from PBMCs in TRIzol. The CDR3 has 19 residues. Germline CDR1 is SGDLS and CDR2 is YYNGEE. V lost 0 bases, J lost 3 bases, and 18 bases stayed unmatched. The sample was also reused in another study, on T cells in Graves' hyperthyroidism and ophthalmopathy.

The clonotype was recovered from a man aged 25 to 40 with Graves disease. The J gene is TRBJ2-7, the V gene TRBV9, with 7 bases matching TRBD1. The sequencing here drew on peripheral blood mononuclear cells (PBMCs), taken at new diagnosis, from a patient treated with antithyroid drugs. As DNA, the CDR3 is TGTGCCAGCAGCGTAGCGTTACTGGGATACGGGGACAGATACTACGAGCAGTACTTC. This translates into CASSVALLGYGDRYYEQYF. The complete variable domain, with remaining parts taken from reference TRBV9 and TRBJ2-7, reads DSGVTQTPKHLITATGQRVTLRCSPRSGDLSVYWYQQSLDQGLQFLIQYYNGEERAKGNILERFSAQQFPDLHSELNLSSLELGDSALYFCASSVALLGYGDRYYEQYFGPGTRLTVT.